These 9 T cell receptor beta chains originate from one sample sequenced in a study of blood T cell repertoires in COVID-19. Some clones are missing from TCRdb's copy, which holds only in-frame ones; the method was immunoSEQ multiplex PCR. This sample has 60,000 to 65,000 clones; 77% occur once, and the top ten carry 25% to 40%. The material sequenced was peripheral blood. The receptors here all came from a human donor in a cohort sampled during active COVID-19.

The J gene is TRBJ1-5, the V gene TRBV6-5, with D unclear. Deletions cut 2 bases from V and 7 bases from J, with 12 bases between. The CDR3 covers 14 residues. From germline, CDR1 is MNHEY and CDR2 SVGAGI. CDR3 protein: CASSYPERGQPQHF. CDR3 nucleotide sequence: TGTGCCAGCAGTTACCCCGAACGAGGACAGCCCCAGCATTTT.

The rearrangement joins TRBV2 to TRBJ1-5; D perhaps matches TRBD1 (6 bases). The CDR3 loop spans 18 amino acids. Germline values: CDR1 SNHLY, CDR2 FYNNEI. The V gene lost 6 bases and the J gene lost 0 bases, with 21 bases spanning the gap. The CDR3 region has the DNA TGTGCCAGCAGCCGAACGGGGACACCAGCCATTAGCAATCAGCCCCAGCATTTT. This translates into CASSRTGTPAISNQPQHF.

In its sample, this clone was seen a few times. The V gene is TRBV5-8, the J gene TRBJ1-5, with 8 bases matching TRBD1. Per germline, CDR1 SGHTS and CDR2 YDEGEE. Germline trimming cut 1 base from V and 4 bases from J; bases unmatched to any gene: 4. CDR3 length: 15 amino acids. The CDR3 DNA sequence: TGTGCCAGCAGCTTGTGGGACAGGAGGAATCAGCCCCAGCATTTT. Its protein is CASSLWDRRNQPQHF.

The chain combines TRBV6-5 with TRBJ2-1; 9 bases are a match to TRBD2. Germline CDR1 MNHEY, CDR2 SVGAGI. The CDR3 totals 14 residues. V gave up 8 bases and J gave up 10 bases; unmatched junction bases: 12. CDR3 sequence (DNA): TGTGCCAGCGTTTCCAGCGGGAGGATGGGGGAGCAGTTCTTC. Protein sequence: CASVSSGRMGEQFF.

This clone was picked up one time. The V gene is TRBV30, the J gene TRBJ2-3; no firm D call. This CDR3 contains 13 residues. Per the germline V gene, CDR1 is GTSNPN and CDR2 is SVGIG (reference sequence). Trimming cost V 4 bases and J 0 bases, with 8 bases left between them. The CDR3 sequence is CAWTPTSTDTQYF. The CDR3 region has the DNA TGTGCCTGGACCCCGACTAGCACAGATACGCAGTATTTT.

Worth noting for this clone: Distinct nucleotide sequences in the sample also encode this CDR3. J is TRBJ2-5 and V is TRBV11-2; 9 bases are a match to TRBD2. Trimming took 1 base from V and 2 from J; bases not matched to a gene: 2. The germline gives CDR1 SGHAT, CDR2 FQNNGV. The CDR3 covers 15 residues. The CDR3 sequence: CASSLGLAEQETQYF. The CDR3 DNA is TGTGCCAGCAGCTTAGGACTAGCGGAACAAGAGACCCAGTACTTC. Combining the CDR3 with reference TRBV11-2 and TRBJ2-5 gives the whole variable domain EAGVAQSPRYKIIEKRQSVAFWCNPISGHATLYWYQQILGQGPKLLIQFQNNGVVDDSQLPKDRFSAERLKGVDSTLKIQPAKLEDSAVYLCASSLGLAEQETQYFGPGTRLLVL.

The V gene is TRBV28, the J gene TRBJ2-3; tentatively, D is TRBD1 (6 bases). CDR1 is MDHEN, CDR2 SYDVKM, per germline. The germline V and J ends were trimmed by 4 bases and 2 bases, with 10 bases remaining between them. The CDR3 is 14 amino acids. The CDR3: CASSSGQNTDTQYF. Written as DNA, the CDR3 is TGTGCCAGCAGTTCAGGACAGAACACAGATACGCAGTATTTT.

This sequence joins TRBV11-2 and TRBJ2-7; D perhaps matches TRBD2 (6 bases). Germline V gives CDR1 SGHAT, CDR2 FQNNGV. This CDR3 has 15 amino acids. V was clipped by 6 bases and J by 2 bases, with 17 bases between them. CDR3 in DNA: TGTGCCAGCAGATTGGGACTGGGTGAGCCCTACGAGCAGTACTTC. Translated, it gives CASRLGLGEPYEQYF. Based on the CDR3 plus reference TRBV11-2 and TRBJ2-7, the full variable domain is EAGVAQSPRYKIIEKRQSVAFWCNPISGHATLYWYQQILGQGPKLLIQFQNNGVVDDSQLPKDRFSAERLKGVDSTLKIQPAKLEDSAVYLCASRLGLGEPYEQYFGPGTRLTVT.

CDR3 sequence: CASGQGGSETQYF. CDR3 DNA sequence: TGTGCCTCGGGACAGGGAGGGTCGGAGACCCAGTACTTC. V and J are TRBV7-9 and TRBJ2-5; 9 nucleotides agree with TRBD1. Unmatched junction bases numbered 9, after V lost 11 bases and J lost 5 bases. In germline, CDR1 is SEHNR, CDR2 FQNEAQ (reference sequence). This CDR3 is 13 amino acids long.